A selection of T cell receptor delta chains follows, all from one sample in a study of gamma-delta T cells after stem cell transplantation. With CATT, TCRdb re-called clones from the RT-PCR reads. The sample consists of 10,000 to 13,000 delta-chain clones, 30% to 40% of them appearing once. Sequencing was done on a sample of gamma-delta T cells. Receptors originate from a human donor. It is not recorded whose cells these are; they may come from a transplant donor. The CDR3 runs from the conserved cysteine through the conserved F or W. For some rows the clone size is stated as once, few or many, or as a class when expanded; others skip it.

v_gene,j_gene,abundance,CDR3aa
TRDV2,TRDJ2,.,CACDTGGTGGAKLFF
TRDV2,TRDJ3,.,CACDRDGLGDTASSWDTRQMFF
TRDV3,TRDJ1,few,CALDFGGWGIQGQGDDKLIF
TRDV1,TRDJ1,few,CALGTLPLNTDKLIF
TRDV2,TRDJ2,.,CACDTLLTGVRPAQLFF
TRDV1,TRDJ1,once,CALGVNPPPLDRLGDTDKLIF
TRDV1,TRDJ1,few,CALGDLTGTGGPNKLIF
TRDV2,TRDJ3,medium-sized,CACDTAWGIRSSWDTRQMFF
TRDV1,TRDJ1,few,CALGEFGPPNLSTGGYNKLIF
TRDV1,TRDJ2,.,CALGGVPGGQLTAKLFF
TRDV3,TRDJ2,few,CAFPTWPRFGYWGIEALTAQLFF
TRDV1,TRDJ1,once,CALGDPASENDGVRRTGDPEGNDKLIF
TRDV1,TRDJ1,.,CALGELVATGADKLIF
TRAV29/DV5,TRDJ1,few,CAAACTGGSYTDKLIF
TRDV3,TRDJ1,.,CALYWGHGESDKLIF
TRDV1,TRDJ1,few,CALGGPSLQRWTYTDKLIF
TRDV3,TRDJ1,.,CAFKGVRGLLIADKLIF
TRDV1,TRDJ1,.,CALGELAPRPLRSDKLIF
TRDV2,TRDJ1,few,CACDTGRAPFLGVPTDKLIF
TRDV3,TRDJ2,.,CASPSPTCRTWGKPPTAKLFF
TRDV1,TRDJ1,.,CALGELTHACWGISSKLIF
TRDV2,TRDJ1,.,CACGNCCCRYGCRTDKLIF
TRDV1,TRDJ2,.,CALGELQGGKKFYWGFPSLTAQLFF
TRDV3,TRDJ1,.,CAFRNYKTNLGTRYTDKLIF
TRDV1,TRDJ1,few,CALGEFQIPFGLTRGLIF
TRDV1,TRDJ1,few,CALGELYCMLGVNRHDKLIF
TRDV1,TRDJ1,.,CALGEQSDLPRVWGIRERDKLIF
TRDV3,TRDJ1,.,CASSPGNIPTTGGYTDKLIF
TRDV2,TRDJ3,medium-sized,CACDRARETSSWDTRQMFF
TRDV3,TRDJ1,few,CAFLLGDRRADKLIF
TRAV29/DV5,TRDJ2,.,CAASAQSGDTMLTAQLFF
TRDV2,TRDJ3,.,CACDTGLLGDTLSWDTRQMFF
TRDV3,TRDJ1,.,CALEGDSPRRLGYTDKLIF
TRDV1,TRDJ1,.,CALGEPRQHSYNPTGGSKRRYTDKLIF
TRDV1,TRDJ1,.,CAIGGCPTSDNTDKLIF
TRDV1,TRDJ1,.,CALGRRPSYVGVYEYTDKLIF
TRDV1,TRDJ3,few,CALASSYWGLRVSWDTRQMFF
TRDV2,TRDJ1,.,CACDLLGPRVGYVDKLIF
TRDV2,TRDJ2,.,CACDRRGRTAKLFF
TRDV3,TRDJ1,.,CAFPVSASVWGISDTDKLIF
TRDV1,TRDJ1,few,CALGEPLLLGVPKLIF
TRDV1,TRDJ2,.,CAIGEISFTWYWGNKMTAKLFF
TRDV2,TRDJ1,.,CACDESEGPGILITDKLIF
TRDV2,TRDJ1,.,CACDSAGILVDTPYTDKLIF
TRDV1,TRDJ1,few,CALGPGAVLGVEATHRDKLIF
TRDV3,TRDJ1,.,CAFTKGSRGPWGSNTDKLIF
TRDV1,TRDJ1,few,CALGDLFNWGIRVRDTDKLIF
TRDV3,TRDJ1,.,CALGDTTRKLIF
TRDV1,TRDJ2,.,CAIGERIWPPDLLTAQLFF
TRDV3,TRDJ1,.,CAFKSRGILRYTDKLIF
TRDV1,TRDJ1,.,CALGDPFTAYTDKLIF
TRDV1,TRDJ1,few,CAPRYRPGGYGYTDKLIF
TRDV1,TRDJ1,.,CAVGYRLPKGLGVRSTDKLIF
TRDV1,TRDJ1,.,CALGDRAFPLFGKLIF
TRDV2,TRDJ1,few,CACDTVLGDSYTDKLIF
TRDV1,TRDJ1,.,CALGELGGGGHTDKLIF
TRDV2,TRDJ2,medium-sized,CACDSLPRTAQLFF